The entry that follows covers one T cell receptor beta chain sequence. The antigen it binds to is not known. Per-nucleotide qualities are absent, and no much larger clonotype sits a single base away. For CDR1 and CDR2, the germline V gene lists MDHEN and SYDVKM. The CDR3 holds 19 amino acids from the cysteine to the phenylalanine. This entry keeps only the CDR3 DNA: 57 bases, framed from base 1. Deletion took 3 bases off V and 0 bases off J, with a span of 21 bases between the germline ends. The sample originates from a study of response to subunit inactivated influenza vaccine (dated by TCRdb to between 2018 and 2020). For the study in its entirety: Deep quantitative profiling of the T cell receptor repertoire was used in the study to follow responses to a trivalent subunit inactivated influenza vaccine. The study at large found these results: The authors suggested that each seasonal influenza vaccination may recruit only a limited number of new T cells.

Libraries were made using RT-PCR. The sample was run on an Illumina HiSeq 2500. TCRdb's own reprocessing of the public reads used fastp at Q25 and MiXCR and kept productive beta chains. Each CDR3 protein gets just one entry, which takes the most common genes and DNA from the rows behind it. The sample data list about 700,000 distinct CDR3 sequences, and 12% to 15% of these were observed just once. The top ten clonotypes cover approximately 7.6% of the sample. Rearrangement joined TRBV28 to TRBJ2-4; TRBD1 could be the D gene, as 6 bases match. The sequence came from a man aged 50 to 60 who received an inactivated influenza vaccine. Donor details come from another sample of the same person, matched by shared clones. The sample in question was PBMCs from blood, obtained around two weeks before vaccination. The DNA sequence follows: TGTGCCAGCAGTTTTCCGCAGACAGGCCATGTTCTAGCCAAAAACATTCAGTACTTC. Translated, it gives CASSFPQTGHVLAKNIQYF.